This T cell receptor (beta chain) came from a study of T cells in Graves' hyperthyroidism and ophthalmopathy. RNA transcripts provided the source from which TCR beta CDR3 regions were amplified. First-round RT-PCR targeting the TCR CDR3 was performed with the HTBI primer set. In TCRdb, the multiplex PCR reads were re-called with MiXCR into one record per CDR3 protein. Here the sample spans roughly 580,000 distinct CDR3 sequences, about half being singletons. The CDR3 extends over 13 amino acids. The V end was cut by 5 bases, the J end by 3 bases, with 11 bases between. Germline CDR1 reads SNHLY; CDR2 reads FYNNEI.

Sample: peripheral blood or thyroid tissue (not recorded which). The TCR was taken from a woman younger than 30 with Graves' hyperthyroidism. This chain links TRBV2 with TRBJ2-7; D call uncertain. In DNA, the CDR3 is TGTGCCAGCAGTTTTGGCGAGTTCTACGAGCAGTACTTC. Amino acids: CASSFGEFYEQYF.